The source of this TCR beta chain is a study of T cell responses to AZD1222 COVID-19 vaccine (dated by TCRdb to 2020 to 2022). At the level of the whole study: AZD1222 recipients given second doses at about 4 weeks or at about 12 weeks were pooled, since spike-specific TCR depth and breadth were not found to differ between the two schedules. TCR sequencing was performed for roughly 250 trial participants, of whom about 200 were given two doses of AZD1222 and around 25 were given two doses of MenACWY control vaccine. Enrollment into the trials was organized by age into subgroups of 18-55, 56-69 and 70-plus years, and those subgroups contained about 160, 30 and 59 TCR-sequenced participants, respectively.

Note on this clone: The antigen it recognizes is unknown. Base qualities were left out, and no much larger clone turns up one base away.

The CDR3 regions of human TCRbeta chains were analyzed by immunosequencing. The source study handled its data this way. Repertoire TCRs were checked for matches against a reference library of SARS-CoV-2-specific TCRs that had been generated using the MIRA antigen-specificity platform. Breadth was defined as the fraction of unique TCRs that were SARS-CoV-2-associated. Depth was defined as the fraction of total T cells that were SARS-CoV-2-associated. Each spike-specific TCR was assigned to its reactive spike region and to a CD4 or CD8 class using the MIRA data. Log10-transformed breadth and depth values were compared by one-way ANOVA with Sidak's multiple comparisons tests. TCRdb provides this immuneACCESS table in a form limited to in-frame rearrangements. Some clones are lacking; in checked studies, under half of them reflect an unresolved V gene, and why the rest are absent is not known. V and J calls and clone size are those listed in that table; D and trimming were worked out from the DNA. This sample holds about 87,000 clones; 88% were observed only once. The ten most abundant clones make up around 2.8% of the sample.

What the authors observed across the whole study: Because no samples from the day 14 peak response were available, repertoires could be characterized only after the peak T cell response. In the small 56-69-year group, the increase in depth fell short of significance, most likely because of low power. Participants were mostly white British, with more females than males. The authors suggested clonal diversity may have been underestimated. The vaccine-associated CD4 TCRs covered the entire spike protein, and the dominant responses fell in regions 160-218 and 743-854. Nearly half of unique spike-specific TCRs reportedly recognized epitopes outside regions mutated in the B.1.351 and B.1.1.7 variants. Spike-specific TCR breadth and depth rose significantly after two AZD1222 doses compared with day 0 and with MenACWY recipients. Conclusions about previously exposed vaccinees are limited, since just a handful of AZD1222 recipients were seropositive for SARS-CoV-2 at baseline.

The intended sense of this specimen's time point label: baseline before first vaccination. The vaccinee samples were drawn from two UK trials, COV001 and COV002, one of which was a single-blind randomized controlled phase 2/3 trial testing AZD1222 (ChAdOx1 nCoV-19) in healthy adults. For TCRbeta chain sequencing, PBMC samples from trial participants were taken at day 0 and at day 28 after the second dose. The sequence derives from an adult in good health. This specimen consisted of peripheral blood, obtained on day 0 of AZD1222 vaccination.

The CDR3 loop reads CASRMASGNTIYF. The nucleotide sequence is given as TGTGCCAGCAGAATGGCGTCTGGAAACACCATATATTTT. This chain joins TRBV19 to TRBJ1-3; confidence is insufficient to name the D gene. Relative to germline, V is 9 bases shorter and J is 1 base shorter, with 10 bases between their ends. The CDR3 contains 13 residues, cysteine and phenylalanine counted. Of the read, only the CDR3 DNA is kept; its 39 bases are in frame from base 1. CDR1 LNHDA and CDR2 SQIVND are derived from the germline V gene (reference sequence).